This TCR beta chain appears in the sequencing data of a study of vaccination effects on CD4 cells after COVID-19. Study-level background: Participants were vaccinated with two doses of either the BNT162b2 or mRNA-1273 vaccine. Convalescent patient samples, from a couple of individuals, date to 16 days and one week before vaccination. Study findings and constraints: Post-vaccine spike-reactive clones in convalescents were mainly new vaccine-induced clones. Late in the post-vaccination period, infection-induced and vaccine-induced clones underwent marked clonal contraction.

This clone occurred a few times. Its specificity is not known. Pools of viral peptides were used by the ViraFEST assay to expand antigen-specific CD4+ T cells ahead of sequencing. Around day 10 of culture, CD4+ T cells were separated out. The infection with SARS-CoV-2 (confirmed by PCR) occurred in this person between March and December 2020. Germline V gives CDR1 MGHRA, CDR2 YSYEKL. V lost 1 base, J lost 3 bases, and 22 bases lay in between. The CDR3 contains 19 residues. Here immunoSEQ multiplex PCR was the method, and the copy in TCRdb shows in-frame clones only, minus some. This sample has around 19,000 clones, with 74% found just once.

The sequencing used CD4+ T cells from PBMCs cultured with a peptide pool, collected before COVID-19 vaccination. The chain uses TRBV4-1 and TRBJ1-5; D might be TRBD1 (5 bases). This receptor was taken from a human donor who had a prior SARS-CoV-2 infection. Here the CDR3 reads CASSQVGWQGDRANQPQHF. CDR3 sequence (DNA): TGCGCCAGCAGCCAAGTCGGGTGGCAGGGAGATAGGGCCAATCAGCCCCAGCATTTT.